Listed here are 11 T cell receptor beta chains from one sample, sequenced in a study of T cell repertoires in cytomegalovirus infection. In TCRdb, the reads were re-called with MiXCR into one record per CDR3 protein. The table has around 280,000 distinct CDR3 sequences, around 9.1% seen once. What was sequenced was PBMCs. The receptors here all came from a human donor in good health (CMV status not recorded). Some clones in this sample may be carry-over from other donors' samples.

This clonotype was seen a handful of times. The V call is TRBV29-1, the J call TRBJ1-2, with D unresolved. Trimming pared 4 bases from V and 1 base from J, leaving 10 bases between. The CDR3 has 13 amino acids. CDR1 is SQVTM, CDR2 ANQGSEA, per germline. The CDR3 here is CSVVLLDNYGYTF. CDR3 DNA: TGCAGCGTTGTTTTGTTGGATAACTATGGCTACACCTTC.

This clonotype occurred many times. The chain carries TRBV9 and TRBJ2-7; D is perhaps TRBD2 (5 bases). The CDR3 is 12 amino acids. Between the trimmed V and J ends, which lost 4 bases and 4 bases, there was a span of 9 bases. CDR1 is SGDLS, CDR2 YYNGEE, per germline. CDR3 amino acids: CASSPGVYEQYF. The CDR3 coding sequence is TGTGCCAGCAGCCCCGGGGTGTACGAGCAGTACTTC.

The table lists this clonotype with a few counts. This chain joins TRBV28 and TRBJ2-7; TRBD1 is a possible D gene (6 bases). Germline assignment: CDR1 MDHEN and CDR2 SYDVKM. The CDR3 contains 15 residues. With 6 bases removed from V and 0 bases from J, the gap between germline ends came to 15 bases. CDR3 nucleotides: TGTGCCAGCAGCCCAAGACAGGTTGGCTCCTACGAGCAGTACGTC. This gives the protein CASSPRQVGSYEQYV.

This clonotype has a count of ten or more. The chain combines TRBV12-3 or TRBV12-4 with TRBJ2-2, with 8 bases fitting TRBD2. With 6 bases clipped from V and 3 bases from J, the junction kept 6 bases outside the gene matches. CDR3 size: 15 residues. Written as DNA, the CDR3 is TGTGCCAGCAGCAACAGCGGGGGATACACCGGGGAGCTGTTTTTT. Protein sequence: CASSNSGGYTGELFF.

This clonotype came up many times. J is TRBJ1-6 and V is TRBV11-1; D unclear. Germline V CDR1 and CDR2: SGHAT, FQDESV (reference sequence). V was shortened by 2 bases and J by 15 bases, with 11 bases between the two germline ends. The CDR3 runs to 12 residues. The chain's CDR3 is CASSLTARDLHF. The DNA for the CDR3 is TGTGCCAGCAGCTTAACCGCCCGTGACCTCCACTTT. The full variable domain, with the rest looked up from reference TRBV11-1 and TRBJ1-6, is EAEVAQSPRYKITEKSQAVAFWCDPISGHATLYWYRQILGQGPELLVQFQDESVVDDSQLPKDRFSAERLKGVDSTLKIQPAELGDSAMYLCASSLTARDLHFGNGTRLTVT.

This clonotype was seen many times. The V gene is TRBV7-2, the J gene TRBJ2-2; D unclear. V dropped 3 bases and J dropped 2 bases, with 10 bases sitting between them. The CDR3 runs to 15 residues. Germline lookup yields CDR1 SGHTA and CDR2 FQGNSA. The CDR3 DNA reads TGTGCCAGCAGCTTGATGGGTCAAAACACCGGGGAGCTGTTTTTT. Protein sequence: CASSLMGQNTGELFF.

To note about this clonotype: A much larger clone lies one base from this, so it may be a read error. In nucleotides, the CDR3 is TGTGCCAGCAGCAAAGACAGGACCCTCGACACTGAAGCTTTCTTT. Translated, it gives CASSKDRTLDTEAFF. V usage is TRBV7-4 and J usage is TRBJ1-1; possibly TRBD1 for D (6 bases). Trimming pared 5 bases from V and 3 bases from J, leaving 16 bases between. CDR1 is SGHVT, CDR2 SQSDAQ, per germline. The CDR3 covers 15 residues. Full variable domain (remainder filled in from reference TRBV7-4 and TRBJ1-1): GAGVSQSPRYKVAKRGRDVALRCDSISGHVTLYWYRQTLGQGSEVLTYSQSDAQRDKSGRPSGRFSAERPERSVSTLKIQRTEQGDSAVYLCASSKDRTLDTEAFFGQGTRLTVV.

This clonotype has ten or more counts. The CDR3 sequence: CASSISGGMDTQYF. The CDR3 DNA reads TGTGCCAGCAGCATCAGCGGGGGTATGGATACGCAGTATTTT. The rearrangement joins TRBV7-8 to TRBJ2-3, with 8 nucleotides matching TRBD2. Germline loops: CDR1 SGHVS, CDR2 FQNEAQ. V was clipped by 5 bases and J by 6 bases; unmatched bases: 7. CDR3 length: 14 residues. Using reference TRBV7-8 and TRBJ2-3 for the parts outside the CDR3, the full variable domain is GAGVSQSPRYKVAKRGQDVALRCDPISGHVSLFWYQQALGQGPEFLTYFQNEAQLDKSGLPSDRFFAERPEGSVSTLKIQRTQQEDSAVYLCASSISGGMDTQYFGPGTRLTVL.

The sample holds a few counts of this clonotype. The V and J genes are TRBV27 and TRBJ1-1; no firm D call. V was trimmed by 6 bases and J by 1 base, leaving 9 bases between them. This CDR3 region has 13 residues. The germline V gene has CDR1 MNHEY and CDR2 SMNVEV (reference sequence). CDR3 amino acids: CASRVAQNTEAFF. The CDR3 bases are TGTGCCAGCAGGGTCGCACAGAACACTGAAGCTTTCTTT.

V is TRBV7-8 and J is TRBJ2-2; D may match TRBD1 or TRBD2 (6 bases each). V gave up 8 bases and J gave up 3 bases, with 13 bases separating them. The CDR3 contains 14 residues. The V gene's germline CDR1 is SGHVS and CDR2 FQNEAQ. The CDR3 loop is CASSRGLYTGELFF. The CDR3 DNA follows: TGTGCCAGCTCCCGGGGGCTTTACACCGGGGAGCTGTTTTTT.

This clonotype has ten or more counts. The gene calls are TRBV7-6 and TRBJ2-2; perhaps D is TRBD1 or TRBD2 (6 bases each). The ends were cut back, 5 bases at V and 1 base at J, with 26 bases in the middle. The CDR3 totals 20 residues. The germline CDR1 and CDR2 sequences are SGHVS and FNYEAQ. In DNA, the CDR3 is TGTGCCAGCAGCCCAGTCGGCCGACGAGTCGGGGGCGGGAACACCGGGGAGCTGTTTTTT. It specifies CASSPVGRRVGGGNTGELFF.